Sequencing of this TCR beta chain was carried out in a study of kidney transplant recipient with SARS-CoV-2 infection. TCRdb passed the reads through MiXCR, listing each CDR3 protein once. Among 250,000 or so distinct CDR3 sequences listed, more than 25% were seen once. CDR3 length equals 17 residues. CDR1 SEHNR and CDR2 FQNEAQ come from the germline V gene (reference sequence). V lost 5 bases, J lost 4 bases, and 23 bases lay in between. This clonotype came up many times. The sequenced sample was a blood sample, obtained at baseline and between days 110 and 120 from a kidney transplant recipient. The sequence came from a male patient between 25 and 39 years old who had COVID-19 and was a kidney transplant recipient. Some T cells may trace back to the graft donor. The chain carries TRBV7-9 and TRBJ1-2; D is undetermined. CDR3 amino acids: CASSAKVYHGKTYGYTF. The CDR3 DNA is TGTGCCAGCAGCGCAAAGGTATACCATGGAAAGACCTATGGCTACACCTTC.